This paragraph covers one T cell receptor (beta chain) sequence. No antigen is known for it. No base quality values were provided; no much bigger clone lies one nucleotide off. This entry is derived from a study of blood T cell repertoires in COVID-19 (TCRdb year 2020). As for the study more broadly: Samples covering the acute and convalescent phases of COVID-19 were provided by collaborators in the United States, Italy and Spain. The samples were drawn from two sources: the first 160 participants of the ongoing ImmuneRACE study, and 1,254 subjects contributed by 6 global collaborators. The prospective study material was composed of cDNA or gDNA derived from T cells, B-cell-depleted T cells, or PBMCs. The dataset comprised deeply sampled blood TCRbeta repertoires from subjects exposed to, actively infected with, or recovered from COVID-19. The sample metadata nearly always contained a de-identified subject ID, COVID-19 status, age in years and sex. Where available, HLA class I and class II types were obtained from metadata supplied by the sample provider rather than from assay-based typing. The repertoires were released in a freely available public database meant as a resource for research on the immune response to SARS-CoV-2.

Collaborating institutions collected whole blood in K2EDTA tubes following their own protocols. For TCRbeta analysis, collaborators shipped samples as frozen whole blood, isolated PBMCs, or DNA extracted from either of those sample types. Study-wide conclusions, independent of this receptor: The amount of clinical and demographic metadata varied by source and participant and was provided uncurated.

TCRbeta CDR3 regions were amplified from genomic DNA using the immunoSEQ Assay, a bias-controlled multiplex PCR. For the original study's pipeline: Within the assay, amplification of reference gene primers was used to estimate how many nucleated cells each sample contained. To quantify the absolute abundance of each unique TCRbeta CDR3 rearrangement, sequence reads were collapsed and filtered. For each sample, productive Simpson clonality was calculated as the square root of Simpson's diversity index across productive rearrangements. TCRdb took over this immuneACCESS table, retaining in-frame rearrangements with V and J assigned. Such tables are incomplete; in checked studies, under half of the missing clones stem from an unresolved V gene, and the remainder is unexplained. V, J and clone size derive from that table, while D and trimming were established from the DNA sequence. For this sample the table gives about 190,000 clones, of which just under 80% were detected only once. The leading ten clones occupy under 3.5% of the sample.

The CDR3, from cysteine to phenylalanine, totals 15 residues. Kept here is only the CDR3 DNA, which spans 45 bases and is read in frame from base 1. V is reduced by 5 bases and J by 6 bases, leaving a spacing of 19 bases between them. The germline V gene (reference sequence) specifies SEHNR as CDR1 and FQNEAQ as CDR2. The rearrangement joined TRBV7-9 to TRBJ1-2, with a weak D call of TRBD1 (5 bases match). What was sequenced was peripheral blood. The sequence came from a woman of 80 years or more with active or convalescent COVID-19. The CDR3 region has the sequence CASSPHLGGTNGYTF. At the DNA level, the sequence is TGTGCCAGCAGCCCCCACTTAGGAGGGACGAATGGCTACACCTTC.